This T cell receptor beta chain came from a study of blood T cell repertoires in COVID-19. Overall study context: T cells, B-cell-depleted T cells, or PBMCs provided the cDNA or gDNA that served as material.

In this sample, this clone turned up once. V lost 3 bases and J lost 0, with 12 bases in between. The V gene's germline CDR1 is MNHEY and CDR2 SMNVEV (reference sequence). The CDR3 runs 16 residues. Profiled with immunoSEQ multiplex PCR; TCRdb holds only in-frame clones, not every one. The sample consists of about 220,000 clones, approximately 80% of them appearing once. Sequenced: peripheral blood. The chain joins TRBV27 to TRBJ2-4; maybe TRBD1 (5 bases). The sequence came from a man aged 35 to 55 who had recovered from COVID-19. The CDR3 loop is CASSFSGYLAKNIQYF. The CDR3 DNA reads as TGTGCCAGCAGTTTCTCAGGGTACCTAGCCAAAAACATTCAGTACTTC.